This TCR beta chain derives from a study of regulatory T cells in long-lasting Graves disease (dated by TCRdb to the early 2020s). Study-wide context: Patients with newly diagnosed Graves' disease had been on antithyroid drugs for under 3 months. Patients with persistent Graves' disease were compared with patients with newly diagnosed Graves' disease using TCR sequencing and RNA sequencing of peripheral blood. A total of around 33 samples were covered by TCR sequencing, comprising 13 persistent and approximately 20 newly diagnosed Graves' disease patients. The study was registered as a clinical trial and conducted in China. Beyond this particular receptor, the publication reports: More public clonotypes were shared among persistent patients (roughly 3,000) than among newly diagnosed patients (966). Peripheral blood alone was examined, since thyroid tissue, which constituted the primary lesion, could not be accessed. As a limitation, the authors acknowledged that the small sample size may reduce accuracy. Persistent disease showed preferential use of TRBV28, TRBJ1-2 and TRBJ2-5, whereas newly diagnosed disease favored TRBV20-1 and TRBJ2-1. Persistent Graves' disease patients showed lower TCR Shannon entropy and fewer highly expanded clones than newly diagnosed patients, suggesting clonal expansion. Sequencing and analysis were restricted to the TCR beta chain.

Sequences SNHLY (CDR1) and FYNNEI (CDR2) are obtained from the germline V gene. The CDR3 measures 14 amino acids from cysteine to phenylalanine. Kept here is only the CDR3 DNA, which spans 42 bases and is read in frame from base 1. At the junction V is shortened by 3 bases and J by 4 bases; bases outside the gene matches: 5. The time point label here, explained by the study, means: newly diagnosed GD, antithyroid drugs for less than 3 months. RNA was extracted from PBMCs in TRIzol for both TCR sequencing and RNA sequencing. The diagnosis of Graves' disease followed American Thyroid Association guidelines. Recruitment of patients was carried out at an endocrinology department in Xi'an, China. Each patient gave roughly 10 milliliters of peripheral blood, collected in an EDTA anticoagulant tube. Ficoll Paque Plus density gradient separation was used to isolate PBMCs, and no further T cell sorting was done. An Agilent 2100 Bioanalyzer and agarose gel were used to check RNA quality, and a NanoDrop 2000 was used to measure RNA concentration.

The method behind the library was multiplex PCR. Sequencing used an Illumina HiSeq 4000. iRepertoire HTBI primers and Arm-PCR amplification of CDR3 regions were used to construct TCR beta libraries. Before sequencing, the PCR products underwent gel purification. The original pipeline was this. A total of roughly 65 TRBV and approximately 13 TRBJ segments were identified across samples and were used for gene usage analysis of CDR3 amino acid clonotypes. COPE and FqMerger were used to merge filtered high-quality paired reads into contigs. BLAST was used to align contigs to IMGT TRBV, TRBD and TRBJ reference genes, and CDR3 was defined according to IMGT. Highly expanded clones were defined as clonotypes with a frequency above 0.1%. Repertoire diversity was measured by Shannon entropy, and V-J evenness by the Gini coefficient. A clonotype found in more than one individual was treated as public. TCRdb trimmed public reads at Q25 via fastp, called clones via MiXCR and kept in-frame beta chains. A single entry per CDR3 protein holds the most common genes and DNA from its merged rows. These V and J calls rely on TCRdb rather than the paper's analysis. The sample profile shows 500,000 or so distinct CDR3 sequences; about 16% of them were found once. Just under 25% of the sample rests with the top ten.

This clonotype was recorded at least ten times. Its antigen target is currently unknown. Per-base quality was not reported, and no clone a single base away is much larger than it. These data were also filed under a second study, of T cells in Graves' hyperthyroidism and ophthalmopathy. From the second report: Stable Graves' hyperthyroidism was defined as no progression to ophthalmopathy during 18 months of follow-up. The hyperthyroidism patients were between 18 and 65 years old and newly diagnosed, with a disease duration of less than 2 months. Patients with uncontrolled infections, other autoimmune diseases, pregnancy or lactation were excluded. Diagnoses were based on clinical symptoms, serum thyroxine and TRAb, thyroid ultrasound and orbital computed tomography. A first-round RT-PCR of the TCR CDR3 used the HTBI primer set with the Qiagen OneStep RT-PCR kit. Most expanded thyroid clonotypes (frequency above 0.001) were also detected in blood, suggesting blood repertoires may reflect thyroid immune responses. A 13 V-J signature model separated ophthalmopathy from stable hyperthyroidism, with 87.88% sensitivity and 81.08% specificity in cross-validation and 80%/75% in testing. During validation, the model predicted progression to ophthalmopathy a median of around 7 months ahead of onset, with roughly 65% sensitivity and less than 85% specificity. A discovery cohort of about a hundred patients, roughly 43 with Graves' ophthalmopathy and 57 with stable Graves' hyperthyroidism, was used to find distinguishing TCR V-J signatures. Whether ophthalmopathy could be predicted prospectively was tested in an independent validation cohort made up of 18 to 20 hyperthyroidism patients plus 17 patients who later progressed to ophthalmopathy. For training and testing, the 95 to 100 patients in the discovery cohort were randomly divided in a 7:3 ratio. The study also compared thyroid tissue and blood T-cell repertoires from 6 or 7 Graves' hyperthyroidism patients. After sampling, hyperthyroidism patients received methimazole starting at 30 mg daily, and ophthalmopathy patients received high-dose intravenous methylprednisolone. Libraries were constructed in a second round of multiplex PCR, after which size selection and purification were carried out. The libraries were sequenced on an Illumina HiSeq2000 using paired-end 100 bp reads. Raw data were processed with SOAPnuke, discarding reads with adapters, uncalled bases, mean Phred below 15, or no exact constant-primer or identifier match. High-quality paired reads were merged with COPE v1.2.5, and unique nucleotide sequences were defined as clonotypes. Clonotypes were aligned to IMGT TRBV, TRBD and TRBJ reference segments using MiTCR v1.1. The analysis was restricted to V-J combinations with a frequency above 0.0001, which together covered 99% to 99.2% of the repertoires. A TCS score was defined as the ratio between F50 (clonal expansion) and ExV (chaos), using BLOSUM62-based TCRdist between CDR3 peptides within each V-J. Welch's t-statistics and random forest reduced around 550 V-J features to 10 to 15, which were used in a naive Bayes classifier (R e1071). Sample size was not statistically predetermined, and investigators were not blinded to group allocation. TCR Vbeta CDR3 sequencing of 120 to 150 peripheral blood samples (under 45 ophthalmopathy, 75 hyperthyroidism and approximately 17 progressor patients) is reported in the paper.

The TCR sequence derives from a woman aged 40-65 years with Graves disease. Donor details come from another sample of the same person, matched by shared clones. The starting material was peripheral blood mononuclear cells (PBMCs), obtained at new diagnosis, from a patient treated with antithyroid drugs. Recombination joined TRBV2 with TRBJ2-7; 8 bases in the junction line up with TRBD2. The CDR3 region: CASSEDGGGYEQYF. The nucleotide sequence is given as TGTGCCAGCAGTGAGGACGGCGGGGGGTACGAGCAGTACTTC.